The following is a T cell receptor (beta chain) sequence with its context. This clonotype was seen ten or more times. The clone's antigen remains unknown. No base quality values were provided; no much bigger clone lies one nucleotide off. Receptor amplification or capture employed multiplex PCR. Sequencing instrument: Illumina HiSeq 2500. Following protocols modified from ARM-PCR, the researchers constructed TCRbeta libraries through three rounds of nested PCR with primers (Table S4). PCR products of 200-500 bp were gel-excised and purified with the QIAquick gel extraction kit before sequencing. Per the original workflow: Reads were cleaned using Trimmomatic, were merged into complete CDR3 sequences using FLASH, and were assigned to V(D)J germline segments using MiTCR. Clonal diversity was calculated as the inverse Simpson's index using VDJtools. In-frame sequences without a premature stop codon were defined as productive reads. TCRdb reprocessing: public reads trimmed at Q25 with fastp, clones called with MiXCR, in-frame beta chains kept. Entries that share a CDR3 protein sequence are merged under the most common genes and DNA. TCRdb, rather than the study authors, made the V and J calls. This sample holds approximately 120,000 distinct CDR3 sequences; 66% were observed only once. The biggest ten clones account for roughly 12% of the sample.

From V the trimming removes 4 bases and from J it removes 0 bases, while the gene matches leave 4 bases of the junction unaccounted for. The cysteine opens and the phenylalanine closes a CDR3 of 15 amino acids. The entry retains the CDR3 DNA only, 45 bases that are in frame from base 1. From a lookup of the germline V gene, CDR1 and CDR2 are SGHAT and FQNNGV. This record comes from a study of tumor and adjacent non-tumor tissue in lung cancer (dated by TCRdb to the late 2010s). Concerning the study at large: The cohort included under 15 adenocarcinoma, a couple of squamous cell carcinoma and 1 small cell lung cancer patients. Among the roughly 15 patients, ages ranged from about 31 to 85 years, some ten were men and 5 were women, and disease was TNM stage I to III. Bulk TCRbeta repertoires were compared between lung tumor tissue and matched distant non-tumor lung tissue obtained from about 16 lung cancer patients. Sequencing generated a total of 125,075,908 productive TCRbeta reads, averaging around 4.2 million reads per sample. For each patient, one tumor sample and one normal lung sample were taken, giving thirty paired specimens that underwent TCRbeta CDR3 sequencing.

What the study reported, not specific to this receptor: Tumor tissue showed significantly higher TCR diversity (inverse Simpson) than normal lung tissue, at about 400 vs 150 (P = 0.0075, Mann-Whitney U test). Only approximately 16 patients were included in the cohort, and the need for larger samples and more detailed clinical data was noted by the authors. Peripheral blood was not sequenced, so blood TCRbeta repertoires in these lung cancer patients were not examined. The top 100 clones made up a significantly larger cumulative share of the repertoire in normal lung than in tumor tissue. Neither the sequencing platform nor unique molecular identifiers are named or mentioned anywhere in the methods. Younger patients had significantly higher TCR diversity, and higher tumor TCR diversity was associated with shorter overall and disease-free survival.

RNA was isolated from bulk unsorted tissue, and RNA quality was assessed with a NanoDrop ND-1000 and an Agilent 2100. Donors were newly diagnosed lung cancer patients admitted for thoracic surgery in China between August and November 2014, without prior chemotherapy. Patients with previous radiotherapy or chemotherapy, or with another concurrent cancer, were excluded from the study. Pieces of surgical tissue measuring about 1-2.1 cm3 were kept in RNAlater solution and held at -80 degrees C until needed. The sequence was obtained from a young man with non-small cell lung cancer. Specimen: lung tumor tissue. The chain is assembled from TRBV11-2 and TRBJ2-7, with 9 bases in between that match TRBD1. DNA sequence: TGTGCCAGCAGCTCGTACAGGGGGCCCTCCTACGAGCAGTACTTC. Its translation reads: CASSSYRGPSYEQYF.